This is a list of T cell receptor beta chains from one sample in a study of T cells in Graves' hyperthyroidism and ophthalmopathy. TCRdb itself ran the multiplex PCR reads through MiXCR, one entry per CDR3 protein. The repertoire consists of under 600,000 distinct CDR3 sequences, with roughly a sixth occurring once and the leading ten covering about 3.5%. Sequenced material: blood. The receptors derive from a woman in her thirties or forties with Graves' ophthalmopathy. Each CDR3 is given with its conserved first and last residue. D genes are given only for firm matches. The listing skips clone size in some rows; elsewhere it reads once, few, many or a size class.

D,size,J,V,DNA,CDR3
NA,few,TRBJ2-7,TRBV27,TGTGCCAGCAAATCTTGGACAGCTCCCGGCGAGCAGTACTTC,CASKSWTAPGEQYF
NA,NA,TRBJ2-7,TRBV19,TGTGCCACCATAAGTTCCAACGAGCAGTACTTC,CATISSNEQYF
NA,NA,TRBJ2-3,TRBV30,TGTGCCTGGAGTGATGGGGGGCCAGATACGCAGTATTTT,CAWSDGGPDTQYF
NA,NA,TRBJ1-6,TRBV20-1,TGCAGTGCTAGATTGTCCGGATCTTATAATTCACCCCTCCACTTT,CSARLSGSYNSPLHF
NA,many,TRBJ2-7,TRBV11-2,TGTGCCAGCAGTCCTAACCCCTACGAGCAGTACTTC,CASSPNPYEQYF
NA,many,TRBJ2-7,TRBV11-3,TGTGCCAGCAGCTCCCCAGGGGGCGGGAGTTTCTACGAGCAGTACTTC,CASSSPGGGSFYEQYF
NA,many,TRBJ2-7,TRBV7-9,TGTGCCAGGAGAGGGCGGACATGGGGATACGAGCAGTACTTC,CARRGRTWGYEQYF
NA,few,TRBJ2-1,TRBV20-1,TGCAGTGCTAGAGATAAAGGCTTACAGACCTACAATGAGCAGTTCTTC,CSARDKGLQTYNEQFF
NA,NA,TRBJ1-5,TRBV15,TGTGCCACCAGCAGATCTTCCAATCAGCCCCAGCATTTT,CATSRSSNQPQHF
NA,few,TRBJ2-1,TRBV18,TGTGCCAGCTCACCAAGGACCCTCAATGAGCAGTTCTTC,CASSPRTLNEQFF
NA,few,TRBJ1-2,TRBV7-9,TGTGCCAGCAGCTTAGGCGGGGAGACCGTTAACTATGGCTACACCTTC,CASSLGGETVNYGYTF
TRBD1,few,TRBJ2-5,TRBV6-1,TGTGCCAGCAATCACGGGACAGGGATCCAAGAGACCCAGTACTTC,CASNHGTGIQETQYF
TRBD1,NA,TRBJ2-2,TRBV7-9,TGTGCCAGCAGCCCGGACAGGGGGCGAAACGGGGAGCTGTTTTTT,CASSPDRGRNGELFF
NA,many,TRBJ1-6,TRBV3-1,TGTGCCAGCAGCCAACGCTCCAGGGTAACACCCCTCCACTTT,CASSQRSRVTPLHF
NA,many,TRBJ2-7,TRBV28,TGTGCCAGCAGTTTTTACGGGCGCTCCTACGAGCAGTACTTC,CASSFYGRSYEQYF
TRBD1,many,TRBJ1-1,TRBV18,TGTGCCAGCTCACCTCGACAGGGGGCGGTCACTGAAGCTTTCTTT,CASSPRQGAVTEAFF
NA,many,TRBJ2-3,TRBV2,TGTGCCAGCAGCTTGGGAAGAGGTTGGACAGATACGCAGTATTTT,CASSLGRGWTDTQYF
NA,many,TRBJ2-7,TRBV2,TGTGCCACCCAGCCGAGGGCAGGGGACCACGAGCAGTACTTC,CATQPRAGDHEQYF
NA,NA,TRBJ2-3,TRBV5-1,TGCGCCAGCAGCTTGCGTAGGAAAGATACGCAGTATTTT,CASSLRRKDTQYF
TRBD1,NA,TRBJ2-2,TRBV27,TGTGCCAGCAGTTCGGGACAGGGGTTCGGGGAGCTGTTTTTT,CASSSGQGFGELFF
TRBD2,NA,TRBJ2-1,TRBV24-1,TGTGCCACCAGTGATCGAATAGCGGGAGGATTTTATGAGCAGTTCTTC,CATSDRIAGGFYEQFF
NA,NA,TRBJ2-5,TRBV9,TGTGCCAGCAGCGTATCTTGGGGGAAGGTAGAGACCCAGTACTTC,CASSVSWGKVETQYF
NA,few,TRBJ2-3,TRBV7-8,TGTGCCAGCAGCTTAATAGCAGATACGCAGTATTTT,CASSLIADTQYF
TRBD2,many,TRBJ2-2,TRBV6-6,TGTGCCAGCAGTTACGGGACTAGCGACACCGGGGAGCTGTTTTTT,CASSYGTSDTGELFF
TRBD1,many,TRBJ1-1,TRBV10-3,TGTGCCATCAGTGACAGGGGGTGGGACACTGAAGCTTTCTTT,CAISDRGWDTEAFF
NA,few,TRBJ2-3,TRBV29-1,TGCAGCGTTGCGAGCGGCACAGATACGCAGTATTTT,CSVASGTDTQYF
NA,NA,TRBJ2-1,TRBV6-2/TRBV6-3,TGTGCCACAGGGTTGAGTGAGCAGTTCTTC,CATGLSEQFF
NA,few,TRBJ2-1,TRBV9,TGTGCCAGCAGCGTAGAACCGACCCACAATGAGCAGTTCTTC,CASSVEPTHNEQFF
TRBD2,NA,TRBJ2-2,TRBV6-1,TGTGCCAGCAGTGAAATGCTAGCGGGGAGGGGCGGGGAGCTGTTTTTT,CASSEMLAGRGGELFF
TRBD1,many,TRBJ1-1,TRBV20-1,TGCAGTGCTAGAGGGACAGGGACGGACACTGAAGCTTTCTTT,CSARGTGTDTEAFF